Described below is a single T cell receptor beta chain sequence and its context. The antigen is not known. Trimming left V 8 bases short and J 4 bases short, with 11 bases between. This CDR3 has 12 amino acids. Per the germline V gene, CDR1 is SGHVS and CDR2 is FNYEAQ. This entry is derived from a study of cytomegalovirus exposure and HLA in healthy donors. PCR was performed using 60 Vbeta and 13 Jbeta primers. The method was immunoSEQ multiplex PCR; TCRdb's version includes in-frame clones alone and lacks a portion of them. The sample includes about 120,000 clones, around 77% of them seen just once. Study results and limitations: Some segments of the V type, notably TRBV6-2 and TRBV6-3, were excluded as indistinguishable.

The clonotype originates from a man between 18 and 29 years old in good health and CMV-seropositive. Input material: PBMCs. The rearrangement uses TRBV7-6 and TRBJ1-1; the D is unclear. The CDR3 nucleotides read TGTGCCAGCGGGCTTCTCGGCACTGAAGCTTTCTTT. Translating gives CASGLLGTEAFF.